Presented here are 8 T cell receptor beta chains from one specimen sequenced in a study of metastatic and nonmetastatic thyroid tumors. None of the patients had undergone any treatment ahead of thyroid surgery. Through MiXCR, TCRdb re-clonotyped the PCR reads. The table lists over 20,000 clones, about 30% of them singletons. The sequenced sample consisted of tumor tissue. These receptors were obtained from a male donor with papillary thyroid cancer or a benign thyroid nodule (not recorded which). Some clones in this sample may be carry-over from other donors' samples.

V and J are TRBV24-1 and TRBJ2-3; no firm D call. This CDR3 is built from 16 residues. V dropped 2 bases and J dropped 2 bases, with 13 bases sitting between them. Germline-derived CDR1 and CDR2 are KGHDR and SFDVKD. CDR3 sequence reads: CATSDSPTVTTDTQYF. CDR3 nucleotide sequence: TGTGCCACCAGTGATTCCCCTACCGTCACCACAGATACGCAGTATTTT.

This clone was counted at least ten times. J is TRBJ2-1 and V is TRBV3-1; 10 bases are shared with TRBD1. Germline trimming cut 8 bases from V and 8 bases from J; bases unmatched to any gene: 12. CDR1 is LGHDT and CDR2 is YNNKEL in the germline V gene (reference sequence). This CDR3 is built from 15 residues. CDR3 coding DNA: TGTGCCAGCCTCCAAAGGGGGACAGGGGACCATGAGCAGTTCTTC. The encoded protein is CASLQRGTGDHEQFF.

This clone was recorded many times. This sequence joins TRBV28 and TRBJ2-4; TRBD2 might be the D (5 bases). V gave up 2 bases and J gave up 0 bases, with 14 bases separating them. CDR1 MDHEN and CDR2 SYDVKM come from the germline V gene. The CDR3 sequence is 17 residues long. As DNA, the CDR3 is TGTGCCAGCAGTTTACGGCTCGGGGTCCTAGCCAAAAACATTCAGTACTTC. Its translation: CASSLRLGVLAKNIQYF.

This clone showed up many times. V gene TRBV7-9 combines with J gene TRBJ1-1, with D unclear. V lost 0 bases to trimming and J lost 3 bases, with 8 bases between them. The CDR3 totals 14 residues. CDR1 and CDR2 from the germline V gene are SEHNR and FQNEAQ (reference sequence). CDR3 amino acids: CASSLAESDTEAFF. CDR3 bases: TGTGCCAGCAGCTTAGCTGAGAGCGACACTGAAGCTTTCTTT.

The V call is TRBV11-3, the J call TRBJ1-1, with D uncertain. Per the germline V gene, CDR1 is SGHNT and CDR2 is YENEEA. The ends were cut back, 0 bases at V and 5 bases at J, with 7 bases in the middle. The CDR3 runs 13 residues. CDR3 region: CASSLDRWTEAFF. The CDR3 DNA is TGTGCCAGCAGCTTAGATCGCTGGACTGAAGCTTTCTTT. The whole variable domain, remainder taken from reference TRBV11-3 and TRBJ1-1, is EAGVVQSPRYKIIEKKQPVAFWCNPISGHNTLYWYLQNLGQGPELLIRYENEEAVDDSQLPKDRFSAERLKGVDSTLKIQPAELGDSAVYLCASSLDRWTEAFFGQGTRLTVV.

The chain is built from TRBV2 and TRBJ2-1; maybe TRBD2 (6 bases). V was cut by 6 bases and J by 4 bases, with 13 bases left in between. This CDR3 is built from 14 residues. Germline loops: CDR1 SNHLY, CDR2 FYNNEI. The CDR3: CASSRGGEYNEQFF. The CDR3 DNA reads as TGTGCCAGCAGCCGTGGAGGGGAGTACAATGAGCAGTTCTTC.

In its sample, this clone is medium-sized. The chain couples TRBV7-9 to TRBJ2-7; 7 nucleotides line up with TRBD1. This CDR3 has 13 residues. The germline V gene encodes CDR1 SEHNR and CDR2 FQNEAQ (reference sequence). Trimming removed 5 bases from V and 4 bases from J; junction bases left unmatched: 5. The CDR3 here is CASSRQGQYEQYF. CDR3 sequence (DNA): TGTGCCAGCAGCCGACAGGGCCAATACGAGCAGTACTTC.

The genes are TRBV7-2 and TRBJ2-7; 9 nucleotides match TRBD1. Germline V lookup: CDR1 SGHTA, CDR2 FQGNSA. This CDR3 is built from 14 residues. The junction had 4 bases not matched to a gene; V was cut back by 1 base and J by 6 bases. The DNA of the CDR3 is TGTGCCAGCAGCTTAGGGGGACAGGGACGCGAGCAGTACTTC. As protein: CASSLGGQGREQYF. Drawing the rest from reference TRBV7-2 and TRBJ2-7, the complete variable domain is GAGVSQSPSNKVTEKGKDVELRCDPISGHTALYWYRQSLGQGLEFLIYFQGNSAPDKSGLPSDRFSAERTGGSVSTLTIQRTQQEDSAVYLCASSLGGQGREQYFGPGTRLTVT.